The 17 T cell receptor beta chains presented below share a single source sample, sequenced in a study of blood T cell repertoires in COVID-19. Only in-frame clones appear in the TCRdb table, and some are missing; sequencing was by immunoSEQ multiplex PCR. Of tens of thousands of clones in the sample, 91% were seen once. Sequenced input: peripheral blood. These receptors were collected from a human donor in a cohort sampled during active COVID-19.

In this sample, this clone turned up once. The J gene is TRBJ2-1, the V gene TRBV18, with 13 bases matching TRBD2. Germline lookup yields CDR1 KGHSH and CDR2 LQKENI. J lost 4 bases, V lost 4 bases, and 1 base had no gene match. The CDR3 has 15 amino acids. The CDR3 coding sequence is TGTGCCAGCTCACGGGGACTAGCGGGGTACAATGAGCAGTTCTTC. Its protein product is CASSRGLAGYNEQFF. Using reference TRBV18 and TRBJ2-1 for the parts outside the CDR3, the full variable domain is NAGVMQNPRHLVRRRGQEARLRCSPMKGHSHVYWYRQLPEEGLKFMVYLQKENIIDESGMPKERFSAEFPKEGPSILRIQQVVRGDSAAYFCASSRGLAGYNEQFFGPGTRLTVL.

V and J are TRBV5-4 and TRBJ1-2; the D is unclear. This CDR3 region has 15 residues. The V gene lost 1 base and the J gene lost 0 bases, with 10 bases spanning the gap. CDR1 and CDR2 from the germline V gene are SGHNT and YYREEE (reference sequence). The CDR3 nucleotides read TGTGCCAGCAGCTTGTTTAGTAGATCTAACTATGGCTACACCTTC. Translated, it gives CASSLFSRSNYGYTF.

This clone was detected a few times. CDR3: CASSSVEQFF. The CDR3 bases are TGTGCCAGCAGCTCTGTTGAGCAGTTCTTC. V usage is TRBV7-9 and J usage is TRBJ2-1, with unresolved D. Germline CDR1 reads SEHNR; CDR2 reads FQNEAQ (reference sequence). V was clipped by 4 bases and J by 9 bases, with 4 bases between them. The CDR3 sequence is 10 residues long.

The chain combines TRBV9 with TRBJ2-1, with a possible D match to TRBD1 (6 bases). Germline-derived CDR1 and CDR2 are SGDLS and YYNGEE. Trimming pared 0 bases from V and 3 bases from J, leaving 13 bases between. This CDR3 has 16 residues. The CDR3 DNA is TGTGCCAGCAGCGTAGAAGGGATAGGGGGCTACAATGAGCAGTTCTTC. It is translated as CASSVEGIGGYNEQFF.

The CDR3 reads CASSLHSMTGGTEAFF. As DNA, the CDR3 is TGTGCCAGCAGCCTACACTCGATGACAGGGGGCACTGAAGCTTTCTTT. The genes are TRBV7-2 and TRBJ1-1, with 9 positions matching TRBD1. The V and J ends lost 5 bases and 4 bases, in that order; junction bases with no gene match: 11. CDR1 SGHTA and CDR2 FQGNSA come from the germline V gene. This CDR3 spans 16 amino acids.

The CDR3 reads CASSPLTGLGQPQHF. For the CDR3, the DNA is TGTGCCAGCAGCCCACTCACAGGGTTAGGCCAGCCCCAGCATTTT. The gene calls are TRBV2 and TRBJ1-5; possibly TRBD1 for D (6 bases). The ends were cut back, 6 bases at V and 7 bases at J, with 19 bases in the middle. This CDR3 has 15 amino acids. The germline CDR1 and CDR2 sequences are SNHLY and FYNNEI.

The chain links TRBV5-1 to TRBJ2-5; TRBD1 matches at 7 bases. CDR3 length: 16 residues. Germline V gives CDR1 SGHRS, CDR2 YFSETQ. V trimming: 3 bases; J trimming: 4 bases; junction bases outside the gene matches: 12. CDR3 sequence: CASSSVEGGTGETQYF. The DNA of the CDR3 is TGCGCCAGCAGCTCGGTGGAAGGGGGCACGGGAGAGACCCAGTACTTC.

The genes are TRBV13 and TRBJ2-3; 9 bases line up with TRBD2. V lost 5 bases, J lost 0 bases, and 6 bases stayed unmatched. The germline V gene has CDR1 PRHDT and CDR2 FYEKMQ (reference sequence). This CDR3 has 16 amino acids. The CDR3: CASSTIAGESTDTQYF. CDR3 bases: TGTGCCAGCAGCACTATAGCGGGGGAGAGCACAGATACGCAGTATTTT.

J is TRBJ1-2 and V is TRBV5-1; TRBD1 agrees at 8 bases. Germline V gene sequence: CDR1 SGHRS, CDR2 YFSETQ. J lost 6 bases, V lost 0 bases, and 7 bases had no gene match. This CDR3 is built from 15 residues. CDR3: CASSLVAGGADGYTF. The CDR3 nucleotides are TGCGCCAGCAGCTTGGTGGCAGGGGGCGCGGATGGCTACACCTTC.

This clone appeared a single time. The chain combines TRBV7-9 with TRBJ2-5, with 7 bases identical to TRBD1. With 5 bases clipped from V and 2 bases from J, the junction kept 11 bases outside the gene matches. This CDR3 spans 16 amino acids. Looked up from germline, CDR1 is SEHNR and CDR2 is FQNEAQ (reference sequence). The CDR3: CASSPRTGSSQETQYF. CDR3 nucleotides: TGTGCCAGCAGCCCGCGGACAGGTTCTTCTCAAGAGACCCAGTACTTC.

The chain joins TRBV9 to TRBJ1-4; 9 bases are shared with TRBD1. This CDR3 spans 17 amino acids. The germline V gene has CDR1 SGDLS and CDR2 YYNGEE. With 3 bases clipped from V and 0 bases from J, the junction kept 6 bases outside the gene matches. This chain's CDR3 is CASSGRDRVTTNEKLFF. Here the CDR3 DNA reads TGTGCCAGCAGCGGCCGGGACAGGGTAACAACTAATGAAAAACTGTTTTTT.

This chain joins TRBV2 and TRBJ2-1, with TRBD2 identical over 11 bases. This CDR3 contains 15 residues. Germline CDR1 is SNHLY and CDR2 is FYNNEI. After removal of 4 bases from V and 8 bases from J, the junction contained 7 bases not matched to a gene. The CDR3 DNA sequence: TGTGCCAGCAGTGGTTTAGCGGGGGGGCCACATGAGCAGTTCTTC. It encodes CASSGLAGGPHEQFF.

This chain uses TRBV14 with TRBJ2-3; 7 bases are a match to TRBD2. V shed 1 base, J shed 3 bases, and the junction held 7 bases outside the gene matches. Germline loops: CDR1 SGHDN, CDR2 FVKESK. The CDR3 runs 16 residues. CDR3 DNA sequence: TGTGCCAGCAGCCAAGCGCCAGCGGGGATGACAGATACGCAGTATTTT. Translated, it gives CASSQAPAGMTDTQYF.

The CDR3 region has the DNA TGTGCCTGGAGTGTACAAAGGGACTTTCATAGCAATCAGCCCCAGCATTTT. Translation: CAWSVQRDFHSNQPQHF. This chain connects TRBV30 to TRBJ1-5; D possibly corresponds to TRBD1 (5 bases). This CDR3 is 17 amino acids long. CDR1 is GTSNPN and CDR2 is SVGIG in the germline V gene (reference sequence). Trimming removed 0 bases at V and 0 bases at J, with 15 bases between.

The chain couples TRBV11-3 to TRBJ2-1; TRBD2 matches 11 bases. CDR1 SGHNT and CDR2 YENEEA come from the germline V gene. This CDR3 is 15 amino acids long. The V and J ends lost 5 bases and 9 bases, in that order; junction bases with no gene match: 9. The CDR3 DNA reads as TGTGCCAGCAGCCCCCGTGAGACTAGCGGGACTGAGCAGTTCTTC. Translating it yields CASSPRETSGTEQFF.

The genes are TRBV15 and TRBJ2-7, with TRBD1 identical over 9 bases. The length of the CDR3 is 13 residues. Trimming at V came to 5 bases and at J to 5 bases, leaving 4 bases not matched to a gene. From germline, CDR1 is LNHNV and CDR2 YYDKDF (reference sequence). The CDR3 spells CATSGTGIHEQYF. The CDR3 region has the DNA TGTGCCACCAGCGGGACAGGGATCCACGAGCAGTACTTC.

This CDR3 reads CASSLMGGPTYEQYF. CDR3 DNA sequence: TGTGCCAGCAGCTTAATGGGGGGGCCGACCTACGAGCAGTACTTC. The chain combines TRBV7-2 with TRBJ2-7; D perhaps matches TRBD2 (7 bases). The CDR3 has 15 amino acids. V was shortened by 2 bases and J by 2 bases, with 13 bases between the two germline ends. Germline CDR1 reads SGHTA; CDR2 reads FQGNSA.